Listed below are T cell receptor beta chains from one sample, sequenced in a study of cytomegalovirus exposure and HLA in healthy donors. TCRdb keeps only in-frame clones here, not all; method: immunoSEQ multiplex PCR. The sample has some 100,000 clones, roughly 76% seen once; the top ten hold 3.5% to 5%. The specimen sequenced was PBMCs. The source of these receptors is a man in his forties in good health and CMV-seronegative. Both conserved end residues are part of each CDR3. Fields, in order: D gene, clone size, J gene, V gene, CDR3 DNA, CDR3 protein. D genes are given only for firm matches. The size field is filled for only some rows; it gives once, few, many or a size class.

TRBD2 . TRBJ2-1 TRBV28 TGTGCCAGCAGCCCCCGGACAGCCGGCCTTCAGCGGGGGGGATACAATGAGCAGTTCTTC CASSPRTAGLQRGGYNEQFF
TRBD1 . TRBJ1-6 TRBV13 TGTGCCAGCAGCTTAGCCAGAGGGACAGCGTACAATTCACCCCTCCACTTT CASSLARGTAYNSPLHF
. . TRBJ1-1 TRBV7-9 TGTGCCACCCGACCAGAGATCCGGGGGGAAGCTTTCTTT CATRPEIRGEAFF
TRBD2 . TRBJ2-2 TRBV4-3 TGCGCCAGCAGCCAAGTGAGCGGGGGGGTTACCGGGGAGCTGTTTTTT CASSQVSGGVTGELFF
TRBD2 once TRBJ2-4 TRBV4-1 TGCGCCAGCAGCCGGGGGGGACTAGCCAAAAACATTCAGTACTTC CASSRGGLAKNIQYF
. . TRBJ1-4 TRBV5-1 TGCGCCAGCAGCTTGGCCGGGTCGAGAAATGAAAAACTGTTTTTT CASSLAGSRNEKLFF
TRBD1 . TRBJ1-2 TRBV30 TGTGCCTGGAGTACAAGGACAGGGGGCAACTATGGCTACACCTTC CAWSTRTGGNYGYTF
. . TRBJ1-1 TRBV19 TGTGCCAGTAGTCCAGACAGTGCCCCGAACACTGAAGCTTTCTTT CASSPDSAPNTEAFF
. . TRBJ1-4 TRBV6-1 TGTGCCAGCAGTGAATACAGGGAAGGTGAAAAACTGTTTTTT CASSEYREGEKLFF
. . TRBJ2-7 TRBV19 TGTGCCAGTAGTGAGCAGACAGCTCACTACGAGCAGTACTTC CASSEQTAHYEQYF
. few TRBJ1-1 TRBV9 TGTGCCAGCAGCGCTCGGGCTTCGAGGGGGGGTGAAGCTTTCTTT CASSARASRGGEAFF
TRBD1 . TRBJ2-1 TRBV7-3 TGTGCCAGCAGGATGACAGGGAGCTCCTACAATGAGCAGTTCTTC CASRMTGSSYNEQFF
. . TRBJ2-3 TRBV11-3 TGTGCCAGCAGCGTCGGCCGGCGGGAAGACACAGATACGCAGTATTTT CASSVGRREDTDTQYF
TRBD1 . TRBJ2-4 TRBV18 TGTGCCAGCTCACCAGAATCGGTCCGTTACAGGGGCGATAACATTCAGTACTTC CASSPESVRYRGDNIQYF
TRBD1 . TRBJ1-2 TRBV6-1 TGTGCCAGCAGAGGGACAGGGACTCACTATGGCTACACCTTC CASRGTGTHYGYTF
. . TRBJ2-3 TRBV11-2 TGTGCCAGCAGCTTCGATTTCGCGGGCGGGACAGATACGCAGTATTTT CASSFDFAGGTDTQYF
TRBD1 . TRBJ2-3 TRBV19 TGTGCCAGTAGCCGAAGGGACAGGGGAGCTGATACGCAGTATTTT CASSRRDRGADTQYF
TRBD1 . TRBJ1-1 TRBV6-4 TGTGCCAGCAAACGACAGGGGGCAGATCGCACTGAAGCTTTCTTT CASKRQGADRTEAFF
TRBD1 . TRBJ1-1 TRBV2 TGTGCCAGCAGGGGACAGGGGTACACTGAAGCTTTCTTT CASRGQGYTEAFF
TRBD2 . TRBJ2-3 TRBV7-8 TGTGCCAGCAGCGCCCGGGAGGCCCCCGCAGATACGCAGTATTTT CASSAREAPADTQYF
. . TRBJ1-5 TRBV2 TGTGCCAGCAGTGAAAGCCCCACAGGAAGCAATCAGCCCCAGCATTTT CASSESPTGSNQPQHF
. . TRBJ2-2 TRBV7-3 TGTGCCAGCAGCCCGCAGGCTACGAACACCGGGGAGCTGTTTTTT CASSPQATNTGELFF
. . TRBJ2-7 TRBV6-1 TGTGCCAGCAGCCGAGAGGACACCAGCTCCTACGAGCAGTACTTC CASSREDTSSYEQYF
. . TRBJ1-2 TRBV12-5 TGTGCTAGTGCACAGGGCCCCATTAGCTACACCTTC CASAQGPISYTF
. . TRBJ2-5 TRBV6-6 TGTGCCAGCAGTTACTCACTGGAGACCCAGTACTTC CASSYSLETQYF
. . TRBJ2-5 TRBV4-1 TGCGCCAGCAGCCAAGTCGGAGGACTCCAAGAGACCCAGTACTTC CASSQVGGLQETQYF
. . TRBJ1-1 TRBV7-9 TGTGCCAGCAGTCGCACAGGGAGCGAAGCTTTCTTT CASSRTGSEAFF
. once TRBJ2-1 TRBV6-1 TGTGCCAGCAGGATTGGGGGGAGCTCCTACAATGAGCAGTTCTTC CASRIGGSSYNEQFF
. . TRBJ1-1 TRBV30 TGTGCCTGGAGTGTACTCGAGAACACTGAAGCTTTCTTT CAWSVLENTEAFF
. . TRBJ1-4 TRBV7-9 TGTGCCAGCAGCTTAGCCGGTTGGGGGGGCGAGCGTGAAAAACTGTTTTTT CASSLAGWGGEREKLFF
TRBD1 . TRBJ1-2 TRBV6-5 TGTGCCAGCAGCTACTTAAGGGGGCAGGGGAACTATGGCTACACCTTC CASSYLRGQGNYGYTF
TRBD2 . TRBJ2-1 TRBV6-5 TGTGCCAGCAGCCGGACTAGCGGGGGGCGCAATGAGCAGTTCTTC CASSRTSGGRNEQFF
. . TRBJ1-6 TRBV27 TGTGCCAGCACCGGGGTTTATAATTCACCCCTCCACTTT CASTGVYNSPLHF
. . TRBJ1-2 TRBV4-2 TGTGCCAGCAGCCAAGCCAGGGCGTACTATGGCTACACCTTC CASSQARAYYGYTF
. . TRBJ2-3 TRBV5-5 TGTGCCAGCAGCTTGGGGGGACATTGGAAAAGCACAGATACGCAGTATTTT CASSLGGHWKSTDTQYF
TRBD2 . TRBJ2-5 TRBV9 TGTGCCAGCAGCGTAGCTCCAGCGGGGGGTCAGACCCAGTACTTC CASSVAPAGGQTQYF
TRBD1 . TRBJ1-4 TRBV5-4 TGTGCCAGCAGCCTCTACAGGGGCGCTAATGAAAAACTGTTTTTT CASSLYRGANEKLFF
TRBD2 . TRBJ2-1 TRBV7-9 TGTGCCAGCAGCGCCCGGGGTAGCGGGGTGCTCAATGAGCAGTTCTTC CASSARGSGVLNEQFF
TRBD1 few TRBJ1-2 TRBV5-4 TGTGCCAGCAAACCCTGGGGGCCAGGGGGCTCTGGCTACACCTTC CASKPWGPGGSGYTF
TRBD1 . TRBJ1-1 TRBV28 TGTGCCAGCAGTTTGCACAGGGGGAGCACTGAAGCTTTCTTT CASSLHRGSTEAFF